The rows below give T cell receptor beta chains drawn from one sample of a study of identical twins. TCRdb re-called the 5' RACE reads through MiXCR, storing one row per CDR3 protein. The table includes hundreds of thousands of distinct CDR3 sequences, around 6% detected once. The sequencing sample was made of naive T cells sorted from blood. The receptors were sampled from a man in his late teens or twenties in good health. CDR3s include the opening cysteine and the closing phenylalanine or tryptophan. Fields, in order: D gene, V gene, J gene, clone size, CDR3 protein, CDR3 DNA. The D gene is left open where the match is weak. The size entry is marked missing in some rows and otherwise reads once, few, many or a size class.

-	TRBV30	TRBJ2-7	many	CAWRGTWYEQYF	TGTGCCTGGAGGGGGACATGGTACGAGCAGTACTTC
-	TRBV20-1	TRBJ2-7	few	CSARDAGQGPTYEQYF	TGCAGTGCTAGAGATGCAGGCCAGGGGCCCACCTACGAGCAGTACTTC
-	TRBV7-2	TRBJ1-2	many	CASSSYGTYGYTF	TGTGCCAGCAGCTCCTACGGGACCTATGGCTACACCTTC
-	TRBV30	TRBJ2-5	-	CAWSDGRGETQYF	TGTGCCTGGAGTGACGGGAGAGGAGAGACCCAGTACTTC
-	TRBV20-1	TRBJ2-2	many	CSAREGGSTGELFF	TGCAGTGCTAGAGAGGGGGGAAGCACCGGGGAGCTGTTTTTT
-	TRBV20-1	TRBJ2-1	many	CSGVAGLRRDEQFF	TGCAGTGGAGTGGCGGGACTCAGAAGGGATGAGCAGTTCTTC
-	TRBV7-2	TRBJ2-1	-	CASSPDINEQFF	TGTGCCAGCAGTCCCGACATCAATGAGCAGTTCTTC
-	TRBV29-1	TRBJ1-4	many	CSVGGRELSNEKLFF	TGCAGCGTTGGGGGCAGGGAATTATCTAATGAAAAACTGTTTTTT
TRBD2	TRBV5-5	TRBJ2-5	-	CASSRAGGPLETQYF	TGTGCCAGCAGCCGAGCGGGAGGGCCTCTGGAGACCCAGTACTTC
-	TRBV12-3/TRBV12-4	TRBJ2-3	many	CASTSGPDTQYF	TGTGCCAGCACCAGTGGCCCAGATACGCAGTATTTT
-	TRBV20-1	TRBJ2-5	-	CSARNGGSQETQYF	TGCAGTGCTAGGAACGGAGGATCTCAAGAGACCCAGTACTTC
-	TRBV6-1	TRBJ1-2	many	CASGLGQRSDYGYTF	TGTGCCAGCGGCCTAGGACAGCGCTCGGACTATGGCTACACCTTC
TRBD2	TRBV7-9	TRBJ2-3	-	CATQLRGLAGVYDTQYF	TGTGCCACCCAGCTTAGAGGGCTAGCGGGAGTTTACGATACGCAGTATTTT
TRBD1	TRBV5-1	TRBJ1-6	many	CASSWRDRGYNSPLHF	TGCGCCAGCAGCTGGCGGGACAGAGGATATAATTCACCCCTCCACTTT
-	TRBV5-1	TRBJ1-1	many	CASSSAGRGTEAFF	TGCGCCAGCAGCTCCGCCGGGCGCGGAACTGAAGCTTTCTTT
-	TRBV20-1	TRBJ1-5	few	CSARLRGQPQHF	TGCAGTGCTAGATTGCGAGGTCAGCCCCAGCATTTT
TRBD2	TRBV13	TRBJ2-5	-	CASSQLAGVQETQYF	TGTGCCAGCAGCCAGCTAGCGGGAGTTCAGGAGACCCAGTACTTC
TRBD1	TRBV15	TRBJ2-1	many	CATSTRDSYNEQFF	TGTGCCACCAGCACCCGGGACAGTTACAATGAGCAGTTCTTC
TRBD2	TRBV5-1	TRBJ2-3	many	CASSFLGGRNTDTQYF	TGCGCCAGCAGCTTTCTCGGCGGGAGGAACACAGATACGCAGTATTTT
-	TRBV7-2	TRBJ2-4	many	CASSFLGPNIQYF	TGTGCCAGCAGCTTTTTGGGTCCAAACATTCAGTACTTC
-	TRBV20-1	TRBJ2-7	many	CSARDHEQYF	TGCAGTGCTAGAGATCACGAGCAGTACTTC
-	TRBV5-1	TRBJ1-2	many	CASSLERGYGYTF	TGCGCCAGCAGCTTGGAACGGGGGTATGGCTACACCTTC
TRBD2	TRBV7-2	TRBJ2-4	-	CASSFPRGGAKNIQYF	TGTGCCAGCAGCTTTCCCCGGGGGGGGGCCAAAAACATTCAGTACTTC
-	TRBV20-1	TRBJ2-7	few	CSAKTLGTSEQYF	TGCAGTGCTAAAACACTAGGGACCAGCGAGCAGTACTTC
TRBD1	TRBV20-1	TRBJ1-1	many	CSARRGLNTEAFF	TGCAGTGCTCGGAGGGGGCTGAACACTGAAGCTTTCTTT
TRBD1	TRBV27	TRBJ1-1	many	CASSPGTGSMNTEAFF	TGTGCCAGCAGTCCAGGGACAGGGAGCATGAACACTGAAGCTTTCTTT
-	TRBV5-1	TRBJ2-3	few	CASSLFFRATDTQYF	TGCGCCAGCAGCTTGTTTTTCCGGGCCACAGATACGCAGTATTTT
-	TRBV10-3	TRBJ1-1	few	CAITPGSGTEAFF	TGTGCCATCACCCCAGGGTCGGGCACTGAAGCTTTCTTT
TRBD1	TRBV5-1	TRBJ2-1	many	CASSSRGRDNEQFF	TGCGCCAGCAGCTCCAGGGGGCGGGACAATGAGCAGTTCTTC
TRBD1	TRBV2	TRBJ1-1	few	CASFVGQMNTEAFF	TGTGCCAGTTTCGTGGGACAGATGAACACTGAAGCTTTCTTT
-	TRBV15	TRBJ1-2	-	CATSRATGIGGYTF	TGTGCCACCAGCAGAGCTACAGGGATCGGTGGCTACACCTTC
-	TRBV12-3/TRBV12-4	TRBJ2-5	many	CASSRTEQETQYF	TGTGCCAGCAGTAGAACAGAACAAGAGACCCAGTACTTC
-	TRBV20-1	TRBJ2-6	few	CSARERGAGGRTISGANVLTF	TGCAGTGCTAGAGAGAGGGGGGCGGGCGGCAGGACCATCTCTGGGGCCAACGTCCTGACTTTC
TRBD2	TRBV29-1	TRBJ2-5	many	CSAEWTSGVETQYF	TGCAGCGCCGAATGGACTAGCGGGGTGGAGACCCAGTACTTC
-	TRBV5-6	TRBJ2-5	few	CASSLVRGSETQYF	TGTGCCAGCAGCTTGGTTAGGGGAAGCGAGACCCAGTACTTC
-	TRBV2	TRBJ2-5	few	CASSVSGTGSQGQYF	TGTGCCAGCAGTGTTAGCGGGACAGGGAGCCAGGGCCAGTACTTC
TRBD1	TRBV3-1	TRBJ2-7	few	CASSPGTGGGSYEQYF	TGTGCCAGCAGCCCTGGGACAGGGGGAGGATCCTACGAGCAGTACTTC
-	TRBV4-1	TRBJ2-2	few	CASSPALVRTNTGELFF	TGCGCCAGCAGCCCAGCATTGGTTAGGACGAACACCGGGGAGCTGTTTTTT
TRBD1	TRBV15	TRBJ1-1	many	CATSREDRGLTEAFF	TGTGCCACCAGCAGGGAGGACAGGGGGCTCACTGAAGCTTTCTTT
TRBD1	TRBV20-1	TRBJ2-2	few	CSAIQGVAGELFF	TGCAGTGCTATACAGGGGGTGGCCGGGGAGCTGTTTTTT
TRBD2	TRBV14	TRBJ2-2	few	CASSRLAGTGELFF	TGTGCCAGCAGTCGACTAGCGGGAACCGGGGAGCTGTTTTTT
-	TRBV4-3	TRBJ2-2	many	CASSQKDLNTGELFF	TGCGCCAGCAGCCAAAAGGACTTAAACACCGGGGAGCTGTTTTTT
-	TRBV4-1	TRBJ1-1	many	CASSQGSEAFF	TGCGCCAGCAGCCAAGGGTCTGAAGCTTTCTTT
-	TRBV7-9	TRBJ2-3	-	CASSPRPLGSDTQYF	TGTGCCAGCAGCCCCAGACCCCTCGGATCAGATACGCAGTATTTT
-	TRBV24-1	TRBJ2-2	-	CATSDLQSGGWPHTGELFF	TGTGCCACCAGTGATTTGCAATCCGGGGGTTGGCCTCACACCGGGGAGCTGTTTTTT
-	TRBV20-1	TRBJ2-4	many	CSARAPQGPQNIQYF	TGCAGTGCTAGAGCCCCACAGGGTCCCCAAAACATTCAGTACTTC
-	TRBV27	TRBJ1-3	-	CASSLLAGSGNTIYF	TGTGCCAGCAGCCTTCTTGCTGGTTCGGGAAACACCATATATTTT
TRBD2	TRBV5-1	TRBJ2-1	few	CASSLVASGKVNNEQFF	TGCGCCAGCAGCTTGGTGGCTAGCGGGAAGGTTAACAATGAGCAGTTCTTC
TRBD2	TRBV7-3	TRBJ2-7	-	CASSLAAGGPREQYF	TGTGCCAGCAGCTTAGCAGCGGGAGGGCCGAGAGAGCAGTACTTC
TRBD1	TRBV6-1	TRBJ1-4	many	CASRDLDRGELFF	TGTGCCAGCAGGGATCTTGACAGGGGGGAACTGTTTTTT
-	TRBV25-1	TRBJ1-6	many	CASSDQTGIDSPLHF	TGTGCCAGCAGTGACCAGACAGGAATAGACTCACCCCTCCACTTT
-	TRBV21-1	TRBJ2-2	many	CASSKIAGEVAGELFF	TGTGCCAGCAGTAAAATAGCGGGAGAGGTCGCCGGGGAGCTGTTTTTT
-	TRBV5-1	TRBJ2-1	many	CASSPFDSSSYNEQFF	TGCGCCAGCAGCCCCTTCGACTCAAGCTCCTACAATGAGCAGTTCTTC
TRBD1	TRBV13	TRBJ1-2	many	CASSLEGTEYGYTF	TGTGCCAGCAGCTTAGAGGGGACAGAGTATGGCTACACCTTC
TRBD2	TRBV18	TRBJ2-3	few	CASSPPDGRAQITQYF	TGTGCCAGCTCACCCCCAGACGGGAGGGCCCAGATCACGCAGTATTTT
TRBD2	TRBV18	TRBJ2-1	many	CASSPPLRREASEQFF	TGTGCCAGCTCACCACCTCTCCGGCGGGAGGCTAGCGAGCAGTTCTTC
-	TRBV5-1	TRBJ2-2	few	CASSIQGTTGELFF	TGCGCCAGCAGCATACAGGGTACCACCGGGGAGCTGTTTTTT
-	TRBV3-1	TRBJ2-2	-	CASSQFGTGELFF	TGTGCCAGCAGTCAATTCGGAACCGGGGAGCTGTTTTTT
-	TRBV7-9	TRBJ2-1	-	CASSLEEVPFF	TGTGCCAGCAGCTTAGAAGAGGTTCCGTTCTTC